The clone carrying this T cell receptor (beta chain) was recorded many times. Its antigen is as yet unknown. Authors of the study amplified TCR beta CDR3 regions from RNA transcripts. HTBI primers were used for first-round RT-PCR of the TCR CDR3. TCRdb re-derived calls from the multiplex PCR reads in MiXCR, one entry per CDR3 protein. The data contain 500,000 to 750,000 distinct CDR3 sequences, 15% to 17% of them singletons. The data were taken from a study of T cells in Graves' hyperthyroidism and ophthalmopathy. General study results and limits: Most clonotypes that expanded in the thyroid above 0.001 also showed up in blood.

No progression to ophthalmopathy during 18 months of follow-up defined stable disease. Newly diagnosed hyperthyroidism, duration under 2 months, in patients aged 18 to 65. Uncontrolled infection, other autoimmune disease, pregnancy or lactation disqualified patients from enrolment. After removal of 2 bases from V and 3 bases from J, the junction contained 13 bases not matched to a gene. The CDR3 is made up of 17 amino acids. The germline V gene encodes CDR1 MNHEY and CDR2 SVGAGI. This TCR was recovered from a woman aged 25 to 39 with Graves' hyperthyroidism. Sample: blood. The J gene is TRBJ2-7, the V gene TRBV6-5; 7 positions match TRBD2. The CDR3 DNA reads as TGTGCCAGCAGTTACCTCAGCTCCGGGACTAAGTACTACGAGCAGTACTTC. It yields the protein CASSYLSSGTKYYEQYF.